These 32 T cell receptor beta chains originate from one sample sequenced in a study of naive and memory T cell subsets. Reverse transcription of blood and skin TCR RNA was primed at alpha and beta constant regions. TCRdb re-called the 5' RACE reads through MiXCR, storing one row per CDR3 protein. The sample lists some 22,000 distinct CDR3 sequences; less than 5% were seen once. Adult healthy volunteers gave 2.5 ml peripheral blood for whole-blood RNA. Source of these receptors: a male donor in good health.

This clonotype is medium-sized within its sample. This chain uses TRBV2 with TRBJ2-7; 8 bases line up with TRBD1. Trimming cost V 1 base and J 0 bases; bases outside gene matches: 8. The CDR3 totals 17 residues. Looked up from germline, CDR1 is SNHLY and CDR2 is FYNNEI. The CDR3 region is CASSEELTGGSSYEQYF. The CDR3 nucleotides read TGTGCCAGCAGTGAAGAACTAACAGGGGGTAGCTCCTACGAGCAGTACTTC.

This clonotype was seen ten or more times. The chain employs TRBV6-6 and TRBJ2-2, with TRBD2 as a possible D gene (6 bases). Germline V lookup: CDR1 MNHNY, CDR2 SVGAGI (reference sequence). There are 14 residues in the CDR3. Between the trimmed V and J ends, which lost 2 bases and 4 bases, there was a span of 8 bases. For the CDR3, the DNA is TGTGCCAGCAGTTACGGGACTTCCACCGGGGAGCTGTTTTTT. It yields the protein CASSYGTSTGELFF.

This clonotype was seen ten or more times. The chain links TRBV6-2 or TRBV6-3 to TRBJ2-5; 8 bases match TRBD2. This CDR3 is 17 amino acids long. V lost 6 bases, J lost 5 bases, and 17 bases stayed unmatched. The V gene's germline CDR1 is MNHEY and CDR2 SVGEGT. Here the CDR3 DNA reads TGTGCCAGCAGAAATTTCTTCCTGGCGGGGGGTGCGGAGACCCAGTACTTC. Amino acid sequence: CASRNFFLAGGAETQYF.

The sample holds many counts of this clonotype. The chain employs TRBV5-4 and TRBJ1-2; D is uncertain. Between the trimmed V and J ends, which lost 5 bases and 3 bases, there was a span of 11 bases. There are 13 residues in the CDR3. Germline CDR1 is SGHNT and CDR2 is YYREEE (reference sequence). The CDR3 loop is CASRVDPYYGYTF. The DNA for the CDR3 is TGTGCCAGCAGAGTCGACCCTTACTATGGCTACACCTTC.

This clonotype was seen repeatedly, ten times or more. The J gene is TRBJ1-5, the V gene TRBV2; 8 positions agree with TRBD1. With 5 bases clipped from V and 5 bases from J, the junction kept 5 bases outside the gene matches. The CDR3 spans 14 residues. Per germline, CDR1 SNHLY and CDR2 FYNNEI. CDR3 DNA: TGTGCCAGCAGTTCAGACAGGGGAGATCAGCCCCAGCATTTT. Amino acid sequence: CASSSDRGDQPQHF.

This chain uses TRBV2 with TRBJ2-5, with D uncertain. This CDR3 is built from 11 residues. Germline V gene sequence: CDR1 SNHLY, CDR2 FYNNEI. V lost 2 bases to trimming and J lost 8 bases, with 6 bases between them. CDR3 residues: CASSERYTQYF. Written as DNA, the CDR3 is TGTGCCAGCAGTGAACGATATACCCAGTACTTC. Full variable domain (outside the CDR3, taken from reference TRBV2 and TRBJ2-5): EPEVTQTPSHQVTQMGQEVILRCVPISNHLYFYWYRQILGQKVEFLVSFYNNEISEKSEIFDDQFSVERPDGSNFTLKIRSTKLEDSAMYFCASSERYTQYFGPGTRLLVL.

Many counts were recorded for this clonotype. The CDR3 region is CASSQPRENTIYF. The CDR3 bases are TGTGCCAGCAGCCAACCCAGGGAAAACACCATATATTTT. This rearrangement joins TRBV4-2 to TRBJ1-3; D is perhaps TRBD1 (5 bases). V was shortened by 2 bases and J by 6 bases, with 8 bases between the two germline ends. CDR3 length: 13 residues. Germline V lookup: CDR1 LGHNA, CDR2 YNFKEQ.

This clonotype was counted many times. This rearrangement joins TRBV6-5 to TRBJ2-7; 10 bases map to TRBD1. CDR1 is MNHEY, CDR2 SVGAGI, per germline. CDR3 length: 14 amino acids. V lost 7 bases, J lost 2 bases, and 5 bases stayed unmatched. CDR3 coding DNA: TGTGCCAGCAAGAAGACAGGGGGCACCTACGAGCAGTACTTC. It translates to CASKKTGGTYEQYF.

The table lists this clonotype with many counts. The rearrangement uses TRBV9 and TRBJ2-3, with D tentatively TRBD2 (5 bases). The CDR3 extends over 12 amino acids. Trimming cost V 3 bases and J 3 bases, with 5 bases left between them. The germline CDR1 and CDR2 sequences are SGDLS and YYNGEE. The CDR3 sequence is CASSGETDTQYF. CDR3 sequence (DNA): TGTGCCAGCAGCGGGGAGACAGATACGCAGTATTTT.

This clonotype was counted ten times or more. The chain links TRBV6-5 to TRBJ1-4, with D possibly matching TRBD1 (6 bases). V was trimmed by 6 bases and J by 8 bases, leaving 22 bases between them. The CDR3 totals 16 residues. Germline V CDR1 and CDR2: MNHEY, SVGAGI. CDR3 sequence reads: CASSHNGQGRREKLFF. The CDR3 region has the DNA TGTGCCAGCAGCCACAACGGGCAGGGGCGACGGGAAAAACTGTTTTTT.

This clonotype has at least ten counts. The chain combines TRBV9 with TRBJ2-7; TRBD1 matches at 11 bases. This CDR3 is 15 amino acids long. Germline lookup yields CDR1 SGDLS and CDR2 YYNGEE. With 2 bases clipped from V and 5 bases from J, the junction kept 6 bases outside the gene matches. The CDR3 sequence is CASSVGTGGVHEQYF. The CDR3 DNA reads TGTGCCAGCAGCGTTGGGACAGGGGGTGTCCACGAGCAGTACTTC. Using reference TRBV9 and TRBJ2-7 for the parts outside the CDR3, the full variable domain is DSGVTQTPKHLITATGQRVTLRCSPRSGDLSVYWYQQSLDQGLQFLIQYYNGEERAKGNILERFSAQQFPDLHSELNLSSLELGDSALYFCASSVGTGGVHEQYFGPGTRLTVT.

This clonotype was counted many times. This chain uses TRBV19 with TRBJ2-1, with 7 bases aligning to TRBD2. Germline lookup yields CDR1 LNHDA and CDR2 SQIVND (reference sequence). V gave up 5 bases and J gave up 2 bases; unmatched junction bases: 6. This CDR3 is built from 15 residues. CDR3 sequence (DNA): TGTGCCAGTAGTTCCCCGGGAGGTCCCTACAATGAGCAGTTCTTC. It specifies CASSSPGGPYNEQFF. Combining the CDR3 with reference TRBV19 and TRBJ2-1 gives the whole variable domain DGGITQSPKYLFRKEGQNVTLSCEQNLNHDAMYWYRQDPGQGLRLIYYSQIVNDFQKGDIAEGYSVSREKKESFPLTVTSAQKNPTAFYLCASSSPGGPYNEQFFGPGTRLTVL.

This clonotype showed up many times. This sequence joins TRBV12-3 or TRBV12-4 and TRBJ1-5; 12 nucleotides match TRBD1. CDR3 length: 16 amino acids. After removal of 6 bases from V and 9 bases from J, the junction contained 12 bases not matched to a gene. The CDR3 here is CASSIDGTGGSLPQHF. The DNA for the CDR3 is TGTGCCAGCAGCATCGACGGGACAGGGGGCAGCCTGCCCCAGCATTTT.

This clonotype was counted at least ten times. The CDR3 DNA is TGTGCCAGCAGCGTCCAGCGGGACCCTCTAAAGCAGTTCTTC. It specifies CASSVQRDPLKQFF. The V call is TRBV9, the J call TRBJ2-1; 7 nucleotides line up with TRBD2. This CDR3 has 14 residues. Germline V gene lookup returns CDR1 SGDLS and CDR2 YYNGEE. J lost 11 bases, V lost 2 bases, and 10 bases had no gene match.

In its sample, this clonotype was seen many times. This chain connects TRBV4-2 to TRBJ1-6, with TRBD1 matching 9 bases. This CDR3 is 15 amino acids long. V lost 6 bases to trimming and J lost 7 bases; unmatched junction nucleotides: 7. Germline V gives CDR1 LGHNA, CDR2 YNFKEQ. The CDR3 bases are TGTGCCAGCAGTGAAACTGGACAGGGGAATTCACCCCTCCACTTT. The encoded protein is CASSETGQGNSPLHF.

This clonotype was seen more than once but under ten times. V usage is TRBV12-3 or TRBV12-4 and J usage is TRBJ2-2, with D tentatively TRBD1 or TRBD2 (7 bases each). The CDR3 extends over 15 amino acids. The V and J ends lost 5 bases and 5 bases respectively, with 15 bases between them. The CDR3 coding sequence is TGTGCCAGCAGTCTGACAGGGAGGGGTACCGGGGAGCTGTTTTTT. Translating gives CASSLTGRGTGELFF.

This clonotype came up many times. The V gene is TRBV20-1, the J gene TRBJ2-1, with 14 bases fitting TRBD2. J gave up 6 bases and V 5 bases, and 12 bases lay outside the gene matches. The length of the CDR3 is 17 residues. Germline V gene sequence: CDR1 DFQATT, CDR2 SNEGSKA (reference sequence). The CDR3 region is CSAGRLAGGPVPNEQFF. The CDR3, as DNA: TGCAGTGCTGGTCGACTAGCGGGGGGGCCTGTCCCCAATGAGCAGTTCTTC.

This clonotype was counted at least ten times. This chain connects TRBV29-1 to TRBJ2-3; D is uncertain. The CDR3 totals 14 residues. From germline, CDR1 is SQVTM and CDR2 ANQGSEA. The V end lost 8 bases, the J end lost 1 base, and 16 bases lay between the germline ends. The CDR3 is CSTEVPTRTDTQYF. The CDR3 bases are TGCAGCACTGAAGTGCCCACCCGCACAGATACGCAGTATTTT.

This chain joins TRBV27 and TRBJ2-7; TRBD1 agrees at 8 bases. CDR1 MNHEY and CDR2 SMNVEV come from the germline V gene (reference sequence). The CDR3 sequence is 14 residues long. V was pared by 4 bases and J by 1 base, with 3 bases of the junction left unmatched. The CDR3: CASSWTGRSYEQYF. CDR3 coding DNA: TGTGCCAGCAGTTGGACAGGGAGATCCTACGAGCAGTACTTC.

This clonotype occurred many times. This chain uses TRBV27 with TRBJ2-3, with 12 bases identical to TRBD2. V dropped 9 bases and J dropped 4; count of bases not matched to a gene: 5. The germline V gene encodes CDR1 MNHEY and CDR2 SMNVEV (reference sequence). This CDR3 is 14 amino acids long. CDR3 nucleotide sequence: TGTGCCAGTAAGACTAGCGGGAGATCAGATACGCAGTATTTT. It encodes CASKTSGRSDTQYF.

At least ten counts were recorded for this clonotype. The CDR3 is CASSPEGGIQPQHF. CDR3 nucleotide sequence: TGTGCCAGCAGCCCAGAGGGAGGGATTCAGCCCCAGCATTTT. This chain connects TRBV5-6 to TRBJ1-5; the D is unclear. From germline, CDR1 is SGHDT and CDR2 YYEEEE. Trimming took 4 bases from V and 6 from J, leaving 14 bases between them. The CDR3 is 14 amino acids.

This clonotype was recorded at least ten times. The chain has TRBV5-1 and TRBJ2-3; 7 nucleotides agree with TRBD2. This CDR3 is built from 18 residues. Germline values: CDR1 SGHRS, CDR2 YFSETQ. V dropped 2 bases and J dropped 4; count of bases not matched to a gene: 16. CDR3 sequence reads: CASSFGQGGSRIADTQYF. In nucleotides, the CDR3 is TGCGCCAGCAGCTTTGGCCAAGGCGGGAGCCGAATCGCAGATACGCAGTATTTT. The full variable domain, its missing parts supplied by reference TRBV5-1 and TRBJ2-3, is KAGVTQTPRYLIKTRGQQVTLSCSPISGHRSVSWYQQTPGQGLQFLFEYFSETQRNKGNFPGRFSGRQFSNSRSEMNVSTLELGDSALYLCASSFGQGGSRIADTQYFGPGTRLTVL.

This clonotype was seen ten or more times. V gene TRBV28 combines with J gene TRBJ2-5, with 8 bases aligning to TRBD1. CDR1 is MDHEN and CDR2 is SYDVKM in the germline V gene. The CDR3 is 13 residues long. Trimming removed 5 bases from V and 3 bases from J; junction bases left unmatched: 2. CDR3 DNA: TGTGCCAGCAGTCGGGACAGGAAAGAGACCCAGTACTTC. This gives the protein CASSRDRKETQYF.

Ten or more counts support this clonotype. The chain recombines TRBV18 with TRBJ1-2; D is uncertain. Germline loops: CDR1 KGHSH, CDR2 LQKENI. The germline V and J ends were trimmed by 4 bases and 2 bases, with 8 bases remaining between them. This CDR3 comprises 13 residues. CDR3 protein: CASSQGRNYGYTF. CDR3 bases: TGTGCCAGCTCACAGGGCAGGAACTATGGCTACACCTTC.

This clonotype was seen ten or more times. The chain uses TRBV12-3 or TRBV12-4 and TRBJ2-7; D is possibly TRBD1 or TRBD2 (5 bases each). CDR3 length: 14 residues. V was pared by 4 bases and J by 3 bases, with 13 bases between. CDR3 DNA sequence: TGTGCCAGCAGTTCCGGGACGGGTTACTACGAGCAGTACTTC. As protein: CASSSGTGYYEQYF.

This clonotype was found many times. The rearrangement links TRBV6-5 to TRBJ2-5, with a tentative D call TRBD2 (6 bases). The CDR3 covers 15 residues. Trimming took 2 bases from V and 3 from J, leaving 13 bases between them. Germline CDR1 reads MNHEY; CDR2 reads SVGAGI. CDR3 nucleotides: TGTGCCAGCAGTTACAGCCTAGCGATTAAAGAGACCCAGTACTTC. Its translation is CASSYSLAIKETQYF.

At least ten counts were recorded for this clonotype. This sequence joins TRBV5-1 and TRBJ2-1; the match to TRBD2 covers 8 bases. The CDR3 has 13 residues. The V and J ends lost 4 bases and 6 bases, in that order; junction bases with no gene match: 3. Germline lookup yields CDR1 SGHRS and CDR2 YFSETQ. Here the CDR3 DNA reads TGCGCCAGCAGCCGGGGGGGGTTCAATGAGCAGTTCTTC. Translating it yields CASSRGGFNEQFF.

This clonotype occurred many times. The rearrangement links TRBV5-1 to TRBJ2-2; D remains ambiguous. CDR1 SGHRS and CDR2 YFSETQ come from the germline V gene. The CDR3 covers 16 residues. Trimming took 0 bases from V and 1 from J, leaving 10 bases between them. CDR3 coding DNA: TGCGCCAGCAGCTTGGGATGGGCTGAGAACACCGGGGAGCTGTTTTTT. The encoded protein is CASSLGWAENTGELFF.

This clonotype was observed many times. The chain has TRBV20-1 and TRBJ2-7; no clear D gene. The germline gives CDR1 DFQATT, CDR2 SNEGSKA (reference sequence). V lost 2 bases, J lost 7 bases, and 15 bases lay in between. The CDR3 totals 13 residues. CDR3 sequence (DNA): TGCAGTGCTAGACCTACCGGCCCATCTGAGCAGTACTTC. It translates to CSARPTGPSEQYF.

This clonotype is classed as medium-sized. The rearrangement joins TRBV10-3 to TRBJ2-3; 12 bases agree with TRBD2. CDR3 length: 14 residues. With V trimmed by 6 bases and J by 3 bases, 1 base remained unmatched. From germline, CDR1 is ENHRY and CDR2 SYGVKD. The CDR3: CAISLAGGTDTQYF. The CDR3 nucleotides read TGTGCCATCAGCCTAGCGGGAGGGACAGATACGCAGTATTTT.

In its sample, this clonotype was seen many times. The chain couples TRBV6-4 to TRBJ2-2; 12 nucleotides line up with TRBD2. Germline CDR1 is MRHNA and CDR2 is SNTAGT. The CDR3 spans 18 residues. The junction had 7 bases not matched to a gene; V was cut back by 5 bases and J by 0 bases. CDR3 sequence (DNA): TGTGCCAGCAGTCCCGCTAGCGGGGGGGCCACGAACACCGGGGAGCTGTTTTTT. Translation gives CASSPASGGATNTGELFF.

This clonotype showed up many times. The rearrangement uses TRBV10-3 and TRBJ1-2; 10 bases map to TRBD1. The V gene's germline CDR1 is ENHRY and CDR2 SYGVKD. V trimming: 4 bases; J trimming: 1 base; junction bases outside the gene matches: 9. This CDR3 is built from 17 residues. CDR3 sequence (DNA): TGTGCCATCAGTGCGACCGGGACAGGGGCGTTTAACTATGGCTACACCTTC. Protein sequence: CAISATGTGAFNYGYTF.